The 15 T cell receptor beta chains presented below share a single source sample, sequenced in a study of shared clonotypes between healthy human individuals. Sequenced by immunoSEQ multiplex PCR; TCRdb stores in-frame clones only, minus some. Here the sample spans a few million clones, approximately 95% being singletons. The source material was naive CD4+ T cells from PBMCs. As for subset: CD45RA+ positively selected. The receptors originated from a young man in good health. Some clones in this sample may be carry-over from other donors' samples.

The chain employs TRBV28 and TRBJ1-3; D remains unclear. CDR3 size: 15 residues. Germline assignment: CDR1 MDHEN and CDR2 SYDVKM. V gave up 4 bases and J gave up 0 bases, with 10 bases separating them. The CDR3 loop reads CASSSFGISGNTIYF. In nucleotides, the CDR3 is TGTGCCAGCAGTTCCTTCGGGATCTCTGGAAACACCATATATTTT.

V is TRBV10-3 and J is TRBJ2-7; D is undetermined. The CDR3 runs 12 residues. V lost 4 bases and J 6 bases, leaving 10 bases between the germline ends. Germline loops: CDR1 ENHRY, CDR2 SYGVKD. The CDR3 DNA sequence: TGTGCCATCAGTGGACCCCCTGGCGAGCAGTACTTC. Its translation is CAISGPPGEQYF.

The chain combines TRBV5-1 with TRBJ1-3, with a tentative D call TRBD1 (5 bases). The CDR3 has 16 amino acids. Per the germline V gene, CDR1 is SGHRS and CDR2 is YFSETQ. V lost 1 base, J lost 0 bases, and 11 bases lay in between. The CDR3 region has the DNA TGCGCCAGCAGCTTGTTTGTGGGGGTCTCTGGAAACACCATATATTTT. Its protein product is CASSLFVGVSGNTIYF.

The chain uses TRBV5-1 and TRBJ2-3; no definite D call. The germline gives CDR1 SGHRS, CDR2 YFSETQ. V gave up 3 bases and J gave up 2 bases, with 10 bases separating them. The CDR3 has 14 residues. The CDR3 reads CASSYDSFTDTQYF. The DNA of the CDR3 is TGCGCCAGCAGCTATGACTCCTTCACAGATACGCAGTATTTT.

The chain joins TRBV28 to TRBJ2-7, with D possibly matching TRBD2 (5 bases). Germline V CDR1 and CDR2: MDHEN, SYDVKM. The CDR3 sequence is 15 residues long. The V and J ends lost 8 bases and 0 bases respectively, with 17 bases between them. The chain's CDR3 is CASGNPGSGSYEQYF. CDR3 in DNA: TGTGCCAGCGGTAACCCGGGAAGCGGCTCCTACGAGCAGTACTTC.

The J gene is TRBJ2-1, the V gene TRBV18, with 10 nucleotides matching TRBD1. V shed 3 bases and J 1 base; nucleotides not matched to a gene: 3. The CDR3 is made up of 16 amino acids. The germline gives CDR1 KGHSH, CDR2 LQKENI. The CDR3 loop is CASSPAGQGSYNEQFF. The CDR3 coding sequence is TGTGCCAGCTCACCTGCGGGACAGGGGTCCTACAATGAGCAGTTCTTC.

The chain combines TRBV28 with TRBJ2-7; TRBD1 is a possible D gene (6 bases). V lost 2 bases and J lost 4, with 12 bases in between. The CDR3 has 14 amino acids. Germline CDR1 reads MDHEN; CDR2 reads SYDVKM. This CDR3 reads CASSLSRGNYEQYF. In DNA, the CDR3 is TGTGCCAGCAGTTTAAGTAGGGGGAATTACGAGCAGTACTTC.

This clone was seen once. The chain has TRBV7-3 and TRBJ2-2; 10 nucleotides agree with TRBD1. J gave up 6 bases and V 5 bases, and 6 bases lay outside the gene matches. The CDR3 length is 15 residues. From germline, CDR1 is SGHTA and CDR2 FQGTGA. The CDR3 coding sequence is TGTGCCAGCAGCCCCGGGACAGGGGTATCCGGGGAGCTGTTTTTT. Translation: CASSPGTGVSGELFF.

The rearrangement links TRBV29-1 to TRBJ1-1; D gene ambiguous. The V end lost 4 bases, the J end lost 7 bases, and 25 bases lay between the germline ends. The CDR3 runs to 16 residues. From germline, CDR1 is SQVTM and CDR2 ANQGSEA. The CDR3 DNA follows: TGCAGCGTTGGTAATGGCCGGTCCTTTGACGCTGGTGAAGCTTTCTTT. Translated, it gives CSVGNGRSFDAGEAFF.

The chain combines TRBV7-2 with TRBJ1-4; D may be TRBD1 (6 bases). Between the trimmed V and J ends, which lost 5 bases and 7 bases, there was a span of 14 bases. CDR1 is SGHTA and CDR2 is FQGNSA in the germline V gene. The length of the CDR3 is 14 residues. The CDR3 nucleotides are TGTGCCAGCAGCGCGAATAGGGGGGGTGAAAAACTGTTTTTT. Encoded protein: CASSANRGGEKLFF.

The chain uses TRBV28 and TRBJ1-1; a weak D match, TRBD1 (5 bases). This CDR3 has 15 amino acids. The germline CDR1 and CDR2 sequences are MDHEN and SYDVKM. V lost 2 bases, J lost 5 bases, and 15 bases lay in between. For the CDR3, the DNA is TGTGCCAGCAGTTTAAGGTTGGGGGGAGATACTGAAGCTTTCTTT. It is translated as CASSLRLGGDTEAFF.

This sequence joins TRBV7-9 and TRBJ2-5; the D call may be TRBD1 or TRBD2 (5 bases each). The CDR3 is made up of 15 amino acids. The V gene's germline CDR1 is SEHNR and CDR2 FQNEAQ (reference sequence). Trimming took 2 bases from V and 4 from J, leaving 14 bases between them. Here the CDR3 reads CASSLLQGVGETQYF. CDR3 bases: TGTGCCAGCAGCTTACTGCAGGGAGTGGGAGAGACCCAGTACTTC.

This chain uses TRBV10-3 with TRBJ1-1; 7 positions match TRBD1. Germline CDR1 reads ENHRY; CDR2 reads SYGVKD. This CDR3 is built from 14 residues. Trimming took 9 bases from V and 1 from J; bases not matched to a gene: 8. CDR3 coding DNA: TGTGCCATAAATAAGGGACAGACGAACACTGAAGCTTTCTTT. Protein product: CAINKGQTNTEAFF.

The gene calls are TRBV9 and TRBJ2-5; TRBD2 is a possible D gene (5 bases). Trimming stripped 2 bases from V and 3 bases from J, with 8 bases between. The V gene's germline CDR1 is SGDLS and CDR2 YYNGEE. The CDR3 sequence is 13 residues long. CDR3 protein: CASSVELEETQYF. The CDR3 nucleotides read TGTGCCAGCAGCGTTGAACTAGAAGAGACCCAGTACTTC.

The chain is built from TRBV5-6 and TRBJ1-1; 7 bases fit TRBD1. V lost 2 bases to trimming and J lost 8 bases; unmatched junction nucleotides: 9. CDR1 is SGHDT and CDR2 is YYEEEE in the germline V gene. CDR3 length equals 14 residues. CDR3 loop: CASSFYRGGKEAFF. The CDR3 nucleotides are TGTGCCAGCAGCTTTTACAGGGGCGGGAAGGAAGCTTTCTTT.